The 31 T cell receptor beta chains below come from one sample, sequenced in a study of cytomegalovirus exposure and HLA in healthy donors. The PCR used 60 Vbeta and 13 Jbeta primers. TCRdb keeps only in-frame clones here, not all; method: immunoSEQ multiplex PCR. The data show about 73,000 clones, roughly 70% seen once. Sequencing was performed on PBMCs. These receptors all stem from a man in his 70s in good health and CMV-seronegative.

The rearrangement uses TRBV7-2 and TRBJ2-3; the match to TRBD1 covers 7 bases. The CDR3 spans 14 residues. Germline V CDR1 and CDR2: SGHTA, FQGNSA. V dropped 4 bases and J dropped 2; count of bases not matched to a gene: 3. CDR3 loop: CASSWGTATDTQYF. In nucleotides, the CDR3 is TGTGCCAGCAGCTGGGGGACAGCCACAGATACGCAGTATTTT.

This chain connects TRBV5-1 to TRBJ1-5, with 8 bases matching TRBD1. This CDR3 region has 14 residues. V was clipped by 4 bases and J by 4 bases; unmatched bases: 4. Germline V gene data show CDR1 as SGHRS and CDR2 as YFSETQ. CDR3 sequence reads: CASSQGQGNQPQHF. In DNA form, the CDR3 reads TGCGCCAGCAGCCAAGGACAGGGAAATCAGCCCCAGCATTTT.

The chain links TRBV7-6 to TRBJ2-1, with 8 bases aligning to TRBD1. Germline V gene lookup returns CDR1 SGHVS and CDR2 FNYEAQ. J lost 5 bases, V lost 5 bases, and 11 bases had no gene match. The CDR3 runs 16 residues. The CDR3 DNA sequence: TGTGCCAGCAGCGCCACCCAGGGGGCGGGGAACAATGAGCAGTTCTTC. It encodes CASSATQGAGNNEQFF.

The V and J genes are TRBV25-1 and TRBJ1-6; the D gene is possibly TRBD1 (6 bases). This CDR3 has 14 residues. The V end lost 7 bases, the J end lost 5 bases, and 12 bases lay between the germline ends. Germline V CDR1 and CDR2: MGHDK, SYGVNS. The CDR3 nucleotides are TGTGCCAGCAAAGGACAGCTCGATAATTCACCCCTCCACTTT. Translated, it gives CASKGQLDNSPLHF.

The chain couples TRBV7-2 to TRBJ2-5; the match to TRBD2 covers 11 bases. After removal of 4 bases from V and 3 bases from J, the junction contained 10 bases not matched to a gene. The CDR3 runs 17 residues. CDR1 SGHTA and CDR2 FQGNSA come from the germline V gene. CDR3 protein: CASSSASGTSGKETQYF. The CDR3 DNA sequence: TGTGCCAGCAGCTCAGCTTCCGGGACTAGCGGTAAAGAGACCCAGTACTTC.

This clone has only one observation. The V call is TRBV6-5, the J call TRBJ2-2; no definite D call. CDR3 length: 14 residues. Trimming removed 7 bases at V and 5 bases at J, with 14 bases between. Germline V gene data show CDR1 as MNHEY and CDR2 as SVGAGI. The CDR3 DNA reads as TGTGCCAGCACTAAGAGTAGTTGGACCGGGGAGCTGTTTTTT. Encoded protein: CASTKSSWTGELFF.

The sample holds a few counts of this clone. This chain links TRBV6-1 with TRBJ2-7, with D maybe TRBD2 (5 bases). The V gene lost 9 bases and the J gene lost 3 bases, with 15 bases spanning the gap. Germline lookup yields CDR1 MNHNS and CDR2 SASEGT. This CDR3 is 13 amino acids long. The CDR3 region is CASTRGVGYEQYF. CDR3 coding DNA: TGTGCCAGTACCCGGGGAGTCGGCTACGAGCAGTACTTC.

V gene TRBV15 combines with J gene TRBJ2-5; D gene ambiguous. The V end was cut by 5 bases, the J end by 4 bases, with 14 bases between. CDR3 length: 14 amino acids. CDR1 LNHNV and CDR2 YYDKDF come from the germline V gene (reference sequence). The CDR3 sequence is CATSSLGRGETQYF. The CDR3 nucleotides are TGTGCCACCAGCTCTCTAGGTCGAGGAGAGACCCAGTACTTC.

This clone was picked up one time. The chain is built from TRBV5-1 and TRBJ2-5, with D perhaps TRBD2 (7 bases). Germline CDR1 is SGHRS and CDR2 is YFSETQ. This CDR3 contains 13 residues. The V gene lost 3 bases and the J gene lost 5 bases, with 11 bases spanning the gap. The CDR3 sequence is CASSSGGGETQYF. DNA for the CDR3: TGCGCCAGCAGCTCGGGGGGCGGCGAGACCCAGTACTTC.

The CDR3 spells CASSQELTGRIQETQYF. The CDR3, as DNA: TGCGCCAGCAGCCAAGAATTAACTGGGCGAATCCAAGAGACCCAGTACTTC. The rearrangement links TRBV4-1 to TRBJ2-5; no firm D call. Trimming took off 0 bases at V and 1 base at J, with 15 bases between the two ends. The CDR3 loop spans 17 amino acids. Germline lookup yields CDR1 MGHRA and CDR2 YSYEKL.

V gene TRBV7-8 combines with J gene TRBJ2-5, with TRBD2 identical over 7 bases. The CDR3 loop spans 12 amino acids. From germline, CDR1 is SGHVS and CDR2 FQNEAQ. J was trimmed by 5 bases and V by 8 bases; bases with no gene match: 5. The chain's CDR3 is CASGGGGETQYF. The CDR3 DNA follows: TGTGCCAGCGGGGGGGGTGGGGAGACCCAGTACTTC. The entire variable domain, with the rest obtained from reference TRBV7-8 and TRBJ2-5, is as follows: GAGVSQSPRYKVAKRGQDVALRCDPISGHVSLFWYQQALGQGPEFLTYFQNEAQLDKSGLPSDRFFAERPEGSVSTLKIQRTQQEDSAVYLCASGGGGETQYFGPGTRLLVL.

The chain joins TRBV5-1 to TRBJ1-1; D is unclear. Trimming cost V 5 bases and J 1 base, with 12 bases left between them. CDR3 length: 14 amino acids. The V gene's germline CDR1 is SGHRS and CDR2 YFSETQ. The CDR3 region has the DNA TGCGCCAGCAGTGAGCAATTTTCGAACACTGAAGCTTTCTTT. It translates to CASSEQFSNTEAFF.

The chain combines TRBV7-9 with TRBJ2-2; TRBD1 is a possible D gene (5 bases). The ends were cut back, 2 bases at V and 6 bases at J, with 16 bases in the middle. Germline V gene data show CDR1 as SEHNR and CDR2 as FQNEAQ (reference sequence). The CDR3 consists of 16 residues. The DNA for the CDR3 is TGTGCCAGCAGCTTAACGGCAGGGATGGTTCCCGGGGAGCTGTTTTTT. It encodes CASSLTAGMVPGELFF.

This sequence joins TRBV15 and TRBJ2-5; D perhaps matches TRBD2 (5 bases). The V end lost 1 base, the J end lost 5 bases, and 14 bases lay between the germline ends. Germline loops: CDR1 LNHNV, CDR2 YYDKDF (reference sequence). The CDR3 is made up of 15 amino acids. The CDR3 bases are TGTGCCACCAGCAGAGTAAGGGAGCAGCAGGAGACCCAGTACTTC. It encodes CATSRVREQQETQYF.

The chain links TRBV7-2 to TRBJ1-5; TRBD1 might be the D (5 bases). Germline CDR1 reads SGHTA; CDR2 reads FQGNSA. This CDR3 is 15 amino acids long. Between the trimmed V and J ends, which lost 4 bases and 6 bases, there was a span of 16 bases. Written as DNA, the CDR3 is TGTGCCAGCAGCTCAGACAGTCTCCCTAGTCAGCCCCAGCATTTT. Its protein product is CASSSDSLPSQPQHF.

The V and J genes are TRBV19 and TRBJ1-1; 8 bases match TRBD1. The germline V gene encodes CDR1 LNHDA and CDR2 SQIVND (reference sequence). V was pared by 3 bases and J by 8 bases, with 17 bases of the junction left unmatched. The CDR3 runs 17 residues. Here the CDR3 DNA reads TGTGCCAGTAGTATTGGGAGGGGTGGACAGGGTGTTTGCGAAGCTTTCTTT. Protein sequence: CASSIGRGGQGVCEAFF.

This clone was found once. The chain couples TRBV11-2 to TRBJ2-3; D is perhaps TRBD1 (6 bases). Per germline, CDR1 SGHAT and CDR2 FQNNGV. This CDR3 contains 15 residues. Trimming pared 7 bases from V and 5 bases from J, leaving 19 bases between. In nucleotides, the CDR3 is TGTGCCAGCAAGCGCGGCCTTGGGGGACAAGATACGCAGTATTTT. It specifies CASKRGLGGQDTQYF. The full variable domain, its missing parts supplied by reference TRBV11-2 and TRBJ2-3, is EAGVAQSPRYKIIEKRQSVAFWCNPISGHATLYWYQQILGQGPKLLIQFQNNGVVDDSQLPKDRFSAERLKGVDSTLKIQPAKLEDSAVYLCASKRGLGGQDTQYFGPGTRLTVL.

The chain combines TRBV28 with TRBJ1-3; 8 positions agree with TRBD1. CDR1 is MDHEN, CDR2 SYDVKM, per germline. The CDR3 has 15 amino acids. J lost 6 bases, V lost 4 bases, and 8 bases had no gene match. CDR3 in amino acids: CASSSRAGGENTIYF. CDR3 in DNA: TGTGCCAGCAGTTCCAGAGCAGGGGGCGAAAACACCATATATTTT.

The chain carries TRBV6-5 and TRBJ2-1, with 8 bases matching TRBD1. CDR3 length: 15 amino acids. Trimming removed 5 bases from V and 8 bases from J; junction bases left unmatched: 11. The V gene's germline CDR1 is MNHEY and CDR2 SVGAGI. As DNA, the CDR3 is TGTGCCAGCAGTCGGACAGGGACCGTATGGGATGAGCAGTTCTTC. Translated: CASSRTGTVWDEQFF.

CDR3 DNA sequence: TGTGCCAGCAGCTTGGTACTAGCGGGGGGCCCGGATACGCAGTATTTT. Protein product: CASSLVLAGGPDTQYF. The rearrangement joins TRBV13 to TRBJ2-3, with 12 bases fitting TRBD2. Per germline, CDR1 PRHDT and CDR2 FYEKMQ (reference sequence). With 3 bases clipped from V and 6 bases from J, the junction kept 7 bases outside the gene matches. The CDR3 sequence is 16 residues long.

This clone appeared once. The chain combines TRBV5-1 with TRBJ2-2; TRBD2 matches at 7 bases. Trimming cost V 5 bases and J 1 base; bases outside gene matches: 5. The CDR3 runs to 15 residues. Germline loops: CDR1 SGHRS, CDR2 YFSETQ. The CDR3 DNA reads TGCGCCAGCAGGGTCCAGCGGGGGAACACCGGGGAGCTGTTTTTT. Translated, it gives CASRVQRGNTGELFF.

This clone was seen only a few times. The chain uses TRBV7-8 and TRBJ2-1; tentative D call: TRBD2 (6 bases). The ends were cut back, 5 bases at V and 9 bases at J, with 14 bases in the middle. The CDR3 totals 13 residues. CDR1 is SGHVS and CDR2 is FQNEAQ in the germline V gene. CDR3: CASSDHERVEQFF. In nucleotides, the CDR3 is TGTGCCAGCAGCGACCACGAGCGGGTTGAGCAGTTCTTC.

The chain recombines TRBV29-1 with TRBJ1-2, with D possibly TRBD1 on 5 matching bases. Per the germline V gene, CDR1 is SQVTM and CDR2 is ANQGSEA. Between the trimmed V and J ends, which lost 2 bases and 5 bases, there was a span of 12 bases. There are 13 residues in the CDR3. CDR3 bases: TGCAGCGTTGAATACGGACACAGATATGGCTACACCTTC. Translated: CSVEYGHRYGYTF.

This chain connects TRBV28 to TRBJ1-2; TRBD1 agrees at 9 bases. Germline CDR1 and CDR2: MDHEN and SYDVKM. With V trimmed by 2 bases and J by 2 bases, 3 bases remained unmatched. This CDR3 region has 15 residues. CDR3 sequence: CASSLRDRDNYGYTF. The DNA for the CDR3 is TGTGCCAGCAGTTTACGGGACAGGGACAACTATGGCTACACCTTC.

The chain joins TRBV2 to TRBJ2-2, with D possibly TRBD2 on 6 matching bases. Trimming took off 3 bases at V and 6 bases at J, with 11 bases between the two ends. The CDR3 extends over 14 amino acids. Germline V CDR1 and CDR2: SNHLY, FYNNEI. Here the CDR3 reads CASSDIRGAGELFF. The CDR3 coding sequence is TGTGCCAGCAGTGACATCCGCGGGGCCGGGGAGCTGTTTTTT.

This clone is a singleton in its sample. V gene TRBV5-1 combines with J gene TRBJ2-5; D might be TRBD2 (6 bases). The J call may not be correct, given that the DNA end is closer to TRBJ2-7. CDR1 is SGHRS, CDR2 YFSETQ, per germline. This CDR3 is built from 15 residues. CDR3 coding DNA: TGCGCCAGCTCCTCAATCCAGGGAGGAGGCTACGAGCAGTACTTC. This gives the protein CASSSIQGGGYEQYF.

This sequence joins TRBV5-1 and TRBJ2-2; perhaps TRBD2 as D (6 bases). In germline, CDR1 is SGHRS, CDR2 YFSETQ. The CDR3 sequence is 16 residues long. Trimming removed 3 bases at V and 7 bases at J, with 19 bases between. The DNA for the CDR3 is TGCGCCAGCAGCTCTCAAGGGAGCCAGACTAGCGGGGAGCTGTTTTTT. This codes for CASSSQGSQTSGELFF.

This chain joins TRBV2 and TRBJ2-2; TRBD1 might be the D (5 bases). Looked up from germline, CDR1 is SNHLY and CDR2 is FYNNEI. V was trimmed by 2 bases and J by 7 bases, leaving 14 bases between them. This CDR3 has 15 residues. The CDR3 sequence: CASSELSGFNGELFF. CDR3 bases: TGTGCCAGCAGTGAACTTTCAGGGTTTAACGGGGAGCTGTTTTTT. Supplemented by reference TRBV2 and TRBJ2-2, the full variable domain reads EPEVTQTPSHQVTQMGQEVILRCVPISNHLYFYWYRQILGQKVEFLVSFYNNEISEKSEIFDDQFSVERPDGSNFTLKIRSTKLEDSAMYFCASSELSGFNGELFFGEGSRLTVL.

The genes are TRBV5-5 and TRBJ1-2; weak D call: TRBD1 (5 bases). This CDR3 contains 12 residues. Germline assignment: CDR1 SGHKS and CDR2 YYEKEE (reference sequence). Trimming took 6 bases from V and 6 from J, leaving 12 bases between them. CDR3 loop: CASTLVRDGYTF. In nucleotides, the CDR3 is TGTGCCAGCACCCTGGTCAGGGATGGCTACACCTTC.

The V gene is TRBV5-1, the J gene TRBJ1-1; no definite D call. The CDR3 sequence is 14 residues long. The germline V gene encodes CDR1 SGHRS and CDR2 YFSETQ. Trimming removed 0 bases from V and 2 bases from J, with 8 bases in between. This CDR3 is CASSLAYLNTEAFF. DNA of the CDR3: TGCGCCAGCAGCTTGGCCTACTTAAACACTGAAGCTTTCTTT.

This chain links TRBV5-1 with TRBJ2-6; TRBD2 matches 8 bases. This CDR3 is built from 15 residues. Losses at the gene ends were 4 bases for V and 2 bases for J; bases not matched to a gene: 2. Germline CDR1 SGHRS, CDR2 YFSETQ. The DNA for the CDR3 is TGCGCCAGCAGCCGGGAGGGGACTGGGGCCAACGTCCTGACTTTC. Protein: CASSREGTGANVLTF.